Described below is a single T cell receptor (beta chain) sequence and its context. Its specificity is unknown. This record belongs to a study of beta chain features in type 1 diabetes. General study points: Shortening of TCRB CDR3s, moderate but significant, appeared in all four CD4+ subsets of Type 1 diabetes patients.

This CDR3 spans 15 amino acids. Per the germline V gene, CDR1 is SGDLS and CDR2 is YYNGEE. The V and J ends lost 6 bases and 0 bases, in that order; junction bases with no gene match: 4. CD4+ naive, central memory, regulatory and stem cell-like memory cells were sorted via CD45RO/CCR7/CD25/CD127/CD95/CD27. The authors reverse transcribed all of the isolated RNA, so sequencing captured expressed TCRB transcripts. Assay used: immunoSEQ multiplex PCR; TCRdb lists only in-frame clones, some missing. The profile shows 150,000 to 200,000 clones, more than 60% of them singletons. Sequencing used naive CD4+ T cells from blood. The TCR comes from a young man with type 1 diabetes. The chain uses TRBV9 and TRBJ2-3; TRBD1 agrees at 10 bases. CDR3 amino acids: CASNDRGPSTDTQYF. DNA for the CDR3: TGTGCCAGCAATGACAGGGGGCCGAGCACAGATACGCAGTATTTT.